This TCR beta chain emerged from a study of CD8 T cells in Susac syndrome. Random hexamers were used to reverse transcribe roughly 0.5 to 1 ug of RNA. TCRdb reprocessed the immunoSEQ multiplex PCR reads with MiXCR, giving one entry per CDR3 protein. Of approximately 180,000 distinct CDR3 sequences in the sample, about 95% were seen once. In germline, CDR1 is SGHAT, CDR2 FQNNGV. This CDR3 contains 14 residues. The V end lost 5 bases, the J end lost 4 bases, and 14 bases lay between the germline ends. The sequence was collected from a human donor with Susac syndrome. V gene TRBV11-2 combines with J gene TRBJ1-2; possibly TRBD1 for D (5 bases). Sequenced sample: CD4+ T cells from PBMCs. The CDR3 DNA is TGTGCCAGCAGCACCCTGGGGGTAATCTATGGCTACACCTTC. Residues: CASSTLGVIYGYTF. Full variable domain (remainder filled in from reference TRBV11-2 and TRBJ1-2): EAGVAQSPRYKIIEKRQSVAFWCNPISGHATLYWYQQILGQGPKLLIQFQNNGVVDDSQLPKDRFSAERLKGVDSTLKIQPAKLEDSAVYLCASSTLGVIYGYTFGSGTRLTVV.